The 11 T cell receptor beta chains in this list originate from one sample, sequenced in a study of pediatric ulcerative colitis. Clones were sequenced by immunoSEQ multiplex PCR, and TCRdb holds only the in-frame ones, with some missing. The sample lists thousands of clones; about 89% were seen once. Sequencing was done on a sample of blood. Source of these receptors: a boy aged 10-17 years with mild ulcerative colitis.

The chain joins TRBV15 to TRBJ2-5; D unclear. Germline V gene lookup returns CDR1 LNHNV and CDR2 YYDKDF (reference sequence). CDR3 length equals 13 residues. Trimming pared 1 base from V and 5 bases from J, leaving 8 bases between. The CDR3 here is CATSRGVSETQYF. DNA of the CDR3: TGTGCCACCAGCAGAGGAGTTTCTGAGACCCAGTACTTC.

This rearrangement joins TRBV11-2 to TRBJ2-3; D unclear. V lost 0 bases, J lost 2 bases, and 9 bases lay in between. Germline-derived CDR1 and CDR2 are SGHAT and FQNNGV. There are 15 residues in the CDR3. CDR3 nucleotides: TGTGCCAGCAGCTTAGATCCAGTGACCACAGATACGCAGTATTTT. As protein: CASSLDPVTTDTQYF. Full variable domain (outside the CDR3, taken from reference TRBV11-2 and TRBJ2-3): EAGVAQSPRYKIIEKRQSVAFWCNPISGHATLYWYQQILGQGPKLLIQFQNNGVVDDSQLPKDRFSAERLKGVDSTLKIQPAKLEDSAVYLCASSLDPVTTDTQYFGPGTRLTVL.

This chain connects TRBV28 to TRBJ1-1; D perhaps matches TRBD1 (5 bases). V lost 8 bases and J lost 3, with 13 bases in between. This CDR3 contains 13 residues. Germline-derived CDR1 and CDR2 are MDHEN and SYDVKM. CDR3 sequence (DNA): TGTGCCAGCGTTGGGGACTTCTACACTGAAGCTTTCTTT. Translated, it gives CASVGDFYTEAFF.

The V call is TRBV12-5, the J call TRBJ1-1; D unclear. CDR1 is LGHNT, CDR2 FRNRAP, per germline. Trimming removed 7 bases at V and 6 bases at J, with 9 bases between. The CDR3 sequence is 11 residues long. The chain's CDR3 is CASARAAEAFF. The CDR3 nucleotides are TGTGCTAGTGCTAGGGCGGCTGAAGCTTTCTTT.

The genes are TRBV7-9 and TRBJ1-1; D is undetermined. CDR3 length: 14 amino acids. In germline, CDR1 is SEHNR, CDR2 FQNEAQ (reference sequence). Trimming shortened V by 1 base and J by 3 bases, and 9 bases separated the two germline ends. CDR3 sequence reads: CASSLVSRDTEAFF. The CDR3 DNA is TGTGCCAGCAGCTTAGTCTCGAGAGACACTGAAGCTTTCTTT.

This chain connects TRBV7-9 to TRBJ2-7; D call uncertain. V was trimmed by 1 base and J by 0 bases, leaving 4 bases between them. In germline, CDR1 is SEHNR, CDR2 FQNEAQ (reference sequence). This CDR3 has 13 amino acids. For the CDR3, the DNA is TGTGCCAGCAGCTTAGACCCCTCCTACGAGCAGTACTTC. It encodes CASSLDPSYEQYF.

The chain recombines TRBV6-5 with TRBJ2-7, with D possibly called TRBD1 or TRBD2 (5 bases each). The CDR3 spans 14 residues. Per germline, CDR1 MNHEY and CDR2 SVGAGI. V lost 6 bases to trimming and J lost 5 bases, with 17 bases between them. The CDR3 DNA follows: TGTGCCAGCAGACCGGGACCATTGATGGACGAGCAGTACTTC. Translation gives CASRPGPLMDEQYF.

The CDR3, as DNA: TGTGCCAGCAGCGCACGTGCTGTTTCAGGCCCTGGCTACACCTTC. This translates into CASSARAVSGPGYTF. This sequence joins TRBV7-8 and TRBJ1-2; D is uncertain. V was shortened by 5 bases and J by 7 bases, with 20 bases between the two germline ends. CDR3 length: 15 amino acids. Germline CDR1 is SGHVS and CDR2 is FQNEAQ.

CDR3 sequence reads: CASSYQLAGTGELFF. As DNA, the CDR3 is TGTGCCAGCAGTTACCAGCTAGCGGGCACCGGGGAGCTGTTTTTT. The genes are TRBV6-5 and TRBJ2-2; TRBD2 matches 8 bases. The CDR3 contains 15 residues. The J segment lost 4 bases and the V segment lost 2 bases, leaving 3 bases of the junction unmatched. The germline V gene encodes CDR1 MNHEY and CDR2 SVGAGI.

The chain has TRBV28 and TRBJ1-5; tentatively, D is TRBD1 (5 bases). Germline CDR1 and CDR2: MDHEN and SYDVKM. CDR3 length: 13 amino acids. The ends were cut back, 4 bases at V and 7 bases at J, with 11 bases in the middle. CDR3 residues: CASSWDAGQPQHF. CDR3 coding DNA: TGTGCCAGCAGTTGGGACGCCGGGCAGCCCCAGCATTTT.

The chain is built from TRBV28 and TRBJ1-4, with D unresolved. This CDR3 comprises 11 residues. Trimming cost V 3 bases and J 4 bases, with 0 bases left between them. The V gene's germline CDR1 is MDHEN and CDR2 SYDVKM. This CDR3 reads CASSFNEKLFF. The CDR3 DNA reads TGTGCCAGCAGTTTTAATGAAAAACTGTTTTTT.